These T cell receptor beta chains were read from a single sample in a study of glioma-infiltrating T cells after dendritic cell vaccination. Sequencing was performed with immunoSEQ multiplex PCR; in TCRdb, only in-frame clones are kept and a portion is missing. Altogether about 100,000 clones are present, about 79% being singletons, with the ten largest covering 5.5% to 7%. The starting material was blood, obtained before dendritic cell vaccination. These receptors all stem from a human donor with glioblastoma. Each CDR3 is given with its conserved first and last residue.

TRBV29-1,CSVLQETQYF
TRBV6-6,CASFTGVRNTEAFF
TRBV5-1,CASSRSTNQLILDDYEQYF
TRBV7-9,CASSLGTLAVSYEQYF
TRBV14,CASSQGPRGIAETQYF
TRBV7-9,CASSLRSGMLETQYF
TRBV7-8,CASSFGPRGGYEQFF
TRBV18,CASSQRGLAGTHSYNEQFF
TRBV19,CASSSRDRNQGSYEQYF
TRBV5-8,CASSSMGLAGGTSYNEQFF
TRBV19,CASSSGDSNEKLFF
TRBV29-1,CSVAGTSGSQETQYF
TRBV2,CASSDEGSGYTF
TRBV6-5,CASSNGPRGEQFF
TRBV2,CASSELGQGKVVGELFF
TRBV7-3,CASSLTGGGGYTF
TRBV6-4,CASSPGQYTGELFF
TRBV10-3,CAISDGEEKLFF
TRBV5-1,CASSLGTGAETQYF
TRBV5-1,CASSLDRVETQYF
TRBV7-9,CASSGPPEEGGQPQHF
TRBV5-1,CASSSNRDSLYNEQFF
TRBV15,CATSRDPGLAGERNEQFF
TRBV5-1,CASSTGQGVEKLFF
TRBV10-3,CAISELSFINEQYF
TRBV15,CATSGQGISDTQYF
TRBV28,CASNSQVGSLETQYF
TRBV30,CAWSTSGGRETQYF
TRBV6-5,CASGQGFSGNTIYF
TRBV5-4,CASSPRTSGGTNTQYF
TRBV5-1,CASSRGLLEDIQYF
TRBV18,CASSPEISYNEQFF
TRBV10-3,CAIRQDRGAKNIQYF
TRBV5-6,CASSLGLAGGRGTDTQYF
TRBV5-1,CASSWPDSLNTEAFF
TRBV30,CAWGTNGDSPLHF
TRBV18,CASSGAEASTDTQYF
TRBV14,CASSQGGTAVRATNEKLFF
TRBV6-5,CASSSPGRGSYNEQFF
TRBV27,CASIGGDYEQYF
TRBV9,CASSASGRAGNEQFF
TRBV6-5,CASSYSRGGGGYTF
TRBV27,CASSPRGGHRSNEQFF
TRBV19,CASTQGARGEAFF
TRBV4-2,CASSSGPLYNEQFF
TRBV2,CASSPRQGAYTEAFF
TRBV5-1,CASSLVKAGSTDTQYF
TRBV6-5,CASSYERQGRRAFF
TRBV5-4,CASSRGGAEQYF
TRBV4-1,CASSLLLGSGPNSPLHF
TRBV5-1,CASSPGLRDQPQHF
TRBV7-9,CASSLGLSSYNEQFF
TRBV9,CASSVGSLGNTEAFF
TRBV4-1,CASSPGVVPSSYNEQFF
TRBV5-8,CASTSGVNAHQPQHF
TRBV6-6,CASSLLVGVYEQYF